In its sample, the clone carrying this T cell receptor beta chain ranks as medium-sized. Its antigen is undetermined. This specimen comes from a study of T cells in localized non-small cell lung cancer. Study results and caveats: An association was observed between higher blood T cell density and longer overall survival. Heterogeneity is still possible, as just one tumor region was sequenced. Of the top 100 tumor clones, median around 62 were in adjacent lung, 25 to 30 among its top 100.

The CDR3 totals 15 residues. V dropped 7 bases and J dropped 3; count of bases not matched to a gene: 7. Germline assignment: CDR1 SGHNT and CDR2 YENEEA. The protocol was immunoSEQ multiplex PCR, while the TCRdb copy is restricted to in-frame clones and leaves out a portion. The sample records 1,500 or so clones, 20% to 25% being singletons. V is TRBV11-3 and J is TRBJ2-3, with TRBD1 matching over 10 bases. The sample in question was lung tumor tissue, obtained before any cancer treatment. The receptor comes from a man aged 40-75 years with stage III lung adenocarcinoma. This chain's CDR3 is CASTDRDRGTDTQYF. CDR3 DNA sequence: TGTGCCAGCACTGACCGGGACAGGGGTACAGATACGCAGTATTTT.